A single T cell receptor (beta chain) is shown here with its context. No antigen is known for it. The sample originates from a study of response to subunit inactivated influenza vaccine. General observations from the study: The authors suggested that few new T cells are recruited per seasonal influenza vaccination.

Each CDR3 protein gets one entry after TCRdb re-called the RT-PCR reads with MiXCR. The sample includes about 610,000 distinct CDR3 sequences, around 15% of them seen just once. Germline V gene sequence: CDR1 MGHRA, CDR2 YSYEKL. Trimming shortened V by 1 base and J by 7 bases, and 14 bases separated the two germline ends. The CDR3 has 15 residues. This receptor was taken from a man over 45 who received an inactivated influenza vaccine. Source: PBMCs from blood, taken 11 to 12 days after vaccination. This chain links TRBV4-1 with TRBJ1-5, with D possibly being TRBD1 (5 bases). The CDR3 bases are TGCGCCAGCAGCCAAGTGGTGCGGGGCGGGCAGCCCCAGCATTTT. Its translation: CASSQVVRGGQPQHF.